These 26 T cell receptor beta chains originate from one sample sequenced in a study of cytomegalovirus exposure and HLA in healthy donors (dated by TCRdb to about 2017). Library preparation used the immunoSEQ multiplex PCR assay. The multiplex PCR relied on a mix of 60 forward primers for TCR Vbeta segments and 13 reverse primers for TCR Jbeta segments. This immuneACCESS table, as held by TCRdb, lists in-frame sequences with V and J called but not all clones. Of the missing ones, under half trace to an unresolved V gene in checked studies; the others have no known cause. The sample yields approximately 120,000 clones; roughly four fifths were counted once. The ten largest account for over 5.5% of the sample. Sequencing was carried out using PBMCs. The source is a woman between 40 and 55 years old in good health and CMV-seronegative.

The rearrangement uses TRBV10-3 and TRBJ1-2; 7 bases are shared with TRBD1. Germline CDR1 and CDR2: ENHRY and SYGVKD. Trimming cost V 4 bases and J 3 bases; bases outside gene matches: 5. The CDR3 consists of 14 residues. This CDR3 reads CAISVNRGDYGYTF. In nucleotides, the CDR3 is TGTGCCATCAGTGTCAACAGGGGTGACTATGGCTACACCTTC.

CDR3 coding DNA: TGTGCCAGTAGTATAGCGCCGACTGGGAACTATGGCTACACCTTC. This sequence encodes CASSIAPTGNYGYTF. The chain uses TRBV19 and TRBJ1-2; D unresolved. Per the germline V gene, CDR1 is LNHDA and CDR2 is SQIVND (reference sequence). V was pared by 1 base and J by 2 bases, with 11 bases between. This CDR3 is built from 15 residues.

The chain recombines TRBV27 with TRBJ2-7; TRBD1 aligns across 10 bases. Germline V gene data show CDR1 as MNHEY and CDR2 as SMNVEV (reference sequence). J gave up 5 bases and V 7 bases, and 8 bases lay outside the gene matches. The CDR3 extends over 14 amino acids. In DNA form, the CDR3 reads TGTGCCAGCAAGACAGGGGGCGCAAGCGACGAGCAGTACTTC. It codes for CASKTGGASDEQYF.

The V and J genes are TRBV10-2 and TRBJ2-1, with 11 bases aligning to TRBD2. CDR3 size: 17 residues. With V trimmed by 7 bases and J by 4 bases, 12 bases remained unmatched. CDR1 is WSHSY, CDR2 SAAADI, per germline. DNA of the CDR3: TGCGCCAGCATTAGGGAGGTAGCGGGAGGGCCTTACAATGAGCAGTTCTTC. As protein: CASIREVAGGPYNEQFF.

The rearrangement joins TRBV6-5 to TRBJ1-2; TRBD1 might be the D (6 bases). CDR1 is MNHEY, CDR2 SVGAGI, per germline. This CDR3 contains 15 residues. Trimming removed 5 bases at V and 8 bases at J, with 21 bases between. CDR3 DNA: TGTGCCAGCAGTACGAAACAGGGTTCAGGGTTGGGCTACACCTTC. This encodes CASSTKQGSGLGYTF.

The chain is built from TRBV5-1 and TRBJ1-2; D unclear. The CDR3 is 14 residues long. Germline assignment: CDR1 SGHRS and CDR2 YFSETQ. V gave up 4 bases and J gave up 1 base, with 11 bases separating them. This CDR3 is CASSPLTGNYGYTF. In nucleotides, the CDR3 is TGCGCCAGCAGCCCCCTGACGGGTAACTATGGCTACACCTTC.

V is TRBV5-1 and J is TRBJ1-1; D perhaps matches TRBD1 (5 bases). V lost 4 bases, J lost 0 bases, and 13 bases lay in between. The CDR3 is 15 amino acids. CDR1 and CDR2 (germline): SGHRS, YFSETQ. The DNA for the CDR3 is TGCGCCAGCAGCCCGGGGCGGGGGTTGAACACTGAAGCTTTCTTT. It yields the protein CASSPGRGLNTEAFF.

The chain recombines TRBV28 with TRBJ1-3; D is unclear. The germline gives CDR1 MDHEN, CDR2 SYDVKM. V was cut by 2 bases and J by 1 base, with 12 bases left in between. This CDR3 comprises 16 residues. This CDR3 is CASSLGQLKSGNTIYF. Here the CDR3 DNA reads TGTGCCAGCAGTTTAGGGCAGTTAAAATCTGGAAACACCATATATTTT.

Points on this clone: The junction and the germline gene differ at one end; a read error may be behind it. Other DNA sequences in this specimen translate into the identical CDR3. In DNA form, the CDR3 reads TGTGCCAGTAGCTTGGAAGGGGGGGAGAATGGGGAGTTCTTC. It codes for CASSLEGGENGEFF. This rearrangement joins TRBV5-6 to TRBJ2-1, with D perhaps TRBD2 (7 bases). From germline, CDR1 is SGHDT and CDR2 YYEEEE. The CDR3 runs 14 residues.

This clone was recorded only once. The CDR3 protein is CASSQEGQGVGNTIYF. The CDR3 DNA reads TGCGCCAGCAGCCAAGAGGGACAGGGGGTGGGAAACACCATATATTTT. The chain links TRBV4-1 to TRBJ1-3, with 11 positions matching TRBD1. The V segment lost 0 bases and the J segment 4 bases; nucleotides outside the gene matches: 2. Germline V gene sequence: CDR1 MGHRA, CDR2 YSYEKL. CDR3 size: 16 residues.

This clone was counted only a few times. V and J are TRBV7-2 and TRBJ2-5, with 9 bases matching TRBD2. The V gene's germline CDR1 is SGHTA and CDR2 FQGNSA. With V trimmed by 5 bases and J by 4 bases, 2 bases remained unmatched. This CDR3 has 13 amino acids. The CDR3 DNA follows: TGTGCCAGCAGCCTACTAGCGGGAGAGACCCAGTACTTC. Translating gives CASSLLAGETQYF. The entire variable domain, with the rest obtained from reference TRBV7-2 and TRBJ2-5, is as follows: GAGVSQSPSNKVTEKGKDVELRCDPISGHTALYWYRQSLGQGLEFLIYFQGNSAPDKSGLPSDRFSAERTGGSVSTLTIQRTQQEDSAVYLCASSLLAGETQYFGPGTRLLVL.

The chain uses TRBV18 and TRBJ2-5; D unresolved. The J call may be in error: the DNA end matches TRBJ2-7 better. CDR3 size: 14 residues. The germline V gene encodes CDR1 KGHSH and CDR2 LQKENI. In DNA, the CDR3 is TGTGCCAGCTCACCGGCAACAGCCTCCTACGAGCAGTACTTC. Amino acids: CASSPATASYEQYF.

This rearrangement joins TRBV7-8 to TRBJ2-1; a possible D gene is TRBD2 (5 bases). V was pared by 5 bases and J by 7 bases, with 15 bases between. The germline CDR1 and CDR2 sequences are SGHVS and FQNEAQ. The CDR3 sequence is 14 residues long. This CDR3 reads CASSRSATRNEQFF. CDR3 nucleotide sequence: TGTGCCAGCAGCCGCTCAGCTACTAGGAATGAGCAGTTCTTC.

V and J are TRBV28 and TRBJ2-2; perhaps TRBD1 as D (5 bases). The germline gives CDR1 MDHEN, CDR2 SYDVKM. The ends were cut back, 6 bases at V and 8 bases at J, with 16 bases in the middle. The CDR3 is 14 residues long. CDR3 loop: CASRPDDSSGELFF. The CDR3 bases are TGTGCCAGCAGACCCGATGACAGTTCAGGGGAGCTGTTTTTT.

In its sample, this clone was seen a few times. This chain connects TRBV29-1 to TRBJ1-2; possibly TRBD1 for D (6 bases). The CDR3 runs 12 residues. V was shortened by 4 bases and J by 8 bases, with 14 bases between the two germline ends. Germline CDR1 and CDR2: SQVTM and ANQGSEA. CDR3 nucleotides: TGCAGCGTTGTAGGGGGGGCATCAGGCTACACCTTC. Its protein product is CSVVGGASGYTF.

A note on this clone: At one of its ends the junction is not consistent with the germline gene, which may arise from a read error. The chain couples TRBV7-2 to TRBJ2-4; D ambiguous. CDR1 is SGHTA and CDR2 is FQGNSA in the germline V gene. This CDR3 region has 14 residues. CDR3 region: CASSLVHLPNSQYF. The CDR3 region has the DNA TGTGCCAGCAGCTTAGTACATCTTCCGAACAGTCAGTACTTC.

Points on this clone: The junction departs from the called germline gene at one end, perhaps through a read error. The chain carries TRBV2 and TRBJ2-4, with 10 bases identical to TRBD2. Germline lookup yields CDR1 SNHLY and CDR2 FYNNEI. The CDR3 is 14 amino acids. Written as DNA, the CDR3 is TGTGCCACATCCTTAGCGGGAGGCCTTAACAGTCAGTACTTC. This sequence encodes CATSLAGGLNSQYF.

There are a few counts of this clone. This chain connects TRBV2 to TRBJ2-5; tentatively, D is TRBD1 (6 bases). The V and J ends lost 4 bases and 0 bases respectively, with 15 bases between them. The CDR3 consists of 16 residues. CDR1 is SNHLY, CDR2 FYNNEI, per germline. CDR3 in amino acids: CASSGPGHLYQETQYF. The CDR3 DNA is TGTGCCAGCAGTGGGCCGGGACACCTTTACCAAGAGACCCAGTACTTC. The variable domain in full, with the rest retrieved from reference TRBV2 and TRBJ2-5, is EPEVTQTPSHQVTQMGQEVILRCVPISNHLYFYWYRQILGQKVEFLVSFYNNEISEKSEIFDDQFSVERPDGSNFTLKIRSTKLEDSAMYFCASSGPGHLYQETQYFGPGTRLLVL.

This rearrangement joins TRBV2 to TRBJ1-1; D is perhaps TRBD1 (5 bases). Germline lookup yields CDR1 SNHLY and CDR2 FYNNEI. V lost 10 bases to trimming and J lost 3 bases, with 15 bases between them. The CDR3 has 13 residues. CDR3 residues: CANRTTWDTEAFF. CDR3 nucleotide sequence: TGTGCCAACAGGACAACTTGGGACACTGAAGCTTTCTTT.

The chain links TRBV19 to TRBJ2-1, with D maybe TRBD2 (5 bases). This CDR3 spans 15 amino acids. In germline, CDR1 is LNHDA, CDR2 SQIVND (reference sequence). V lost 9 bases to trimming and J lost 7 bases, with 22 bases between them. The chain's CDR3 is CASKVFGGRANEQFF. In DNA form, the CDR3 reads TGTGCCAGCAAGGTTTTCGGAGGTAGAGCGAATGAGCAGTTCTTC. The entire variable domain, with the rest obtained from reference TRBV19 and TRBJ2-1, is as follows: DGGITQSPKYLFRKEGQNVTLSCEQNLNHDAMYWYRQDPGQGLRLIYYSQIVNDFQKGDIAEGYSVSREKKESFPLTVTSAQKNPTAFYLCASKVFGGRANEQFFGPGTRLTVL.

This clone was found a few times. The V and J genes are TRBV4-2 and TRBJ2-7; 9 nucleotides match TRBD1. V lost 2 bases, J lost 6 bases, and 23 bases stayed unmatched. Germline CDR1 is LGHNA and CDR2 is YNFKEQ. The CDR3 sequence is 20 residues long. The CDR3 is CASSQSPHRGLLVVRPEQYF. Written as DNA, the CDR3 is TGTGCCAGCAGCCAATCACCTCACAGGGGGCTATTAGTAGTTCGCCCCGAGCAGTACTTC.

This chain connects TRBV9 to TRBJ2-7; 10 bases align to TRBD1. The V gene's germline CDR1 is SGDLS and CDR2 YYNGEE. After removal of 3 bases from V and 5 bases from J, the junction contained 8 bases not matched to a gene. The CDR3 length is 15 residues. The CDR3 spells CASSAYGQGENEQYF. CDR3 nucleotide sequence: TGTGCCAGCAGCGCATACGGACAGGGGGAGAACGAGCAGTACTTC.

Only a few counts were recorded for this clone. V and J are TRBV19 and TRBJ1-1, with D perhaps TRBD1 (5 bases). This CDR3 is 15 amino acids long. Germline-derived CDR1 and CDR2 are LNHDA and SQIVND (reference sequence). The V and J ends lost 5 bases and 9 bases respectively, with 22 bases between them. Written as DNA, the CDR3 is TGTGCCAGTAGTCAATACGGGGGGTATAATGGTAAAGCTTTCTTT. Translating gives CASSQYGGYNGKAFF.

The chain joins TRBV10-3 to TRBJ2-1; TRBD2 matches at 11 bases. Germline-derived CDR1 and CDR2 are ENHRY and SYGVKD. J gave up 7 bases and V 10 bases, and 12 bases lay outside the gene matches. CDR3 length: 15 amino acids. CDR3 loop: CASRDLSGRGNEQFF. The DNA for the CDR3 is TGTGCCAGCAGGGACCTTAGCGGGAGGGGTAATGAGCAGTTCTTC.

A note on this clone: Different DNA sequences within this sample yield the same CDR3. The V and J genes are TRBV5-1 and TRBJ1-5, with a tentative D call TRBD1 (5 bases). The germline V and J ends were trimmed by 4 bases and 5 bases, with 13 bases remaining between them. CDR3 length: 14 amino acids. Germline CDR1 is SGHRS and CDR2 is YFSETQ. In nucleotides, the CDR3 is TGCGCCAGCAGCGTGGGTGCGGGGGATCAGCCCCAGCATTTT. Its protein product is CASSVGAGDQPQHF.

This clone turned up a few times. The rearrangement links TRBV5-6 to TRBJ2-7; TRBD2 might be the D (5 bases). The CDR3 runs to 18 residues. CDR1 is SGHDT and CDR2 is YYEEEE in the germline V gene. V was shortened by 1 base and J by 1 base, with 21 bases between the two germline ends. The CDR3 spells CASSLLATPFSASYEQYF. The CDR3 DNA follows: TGTGCCAGCAGCTTGCTTGCGACACCGTTTAGCGCGTCCTACGAGCAGTACTTC.